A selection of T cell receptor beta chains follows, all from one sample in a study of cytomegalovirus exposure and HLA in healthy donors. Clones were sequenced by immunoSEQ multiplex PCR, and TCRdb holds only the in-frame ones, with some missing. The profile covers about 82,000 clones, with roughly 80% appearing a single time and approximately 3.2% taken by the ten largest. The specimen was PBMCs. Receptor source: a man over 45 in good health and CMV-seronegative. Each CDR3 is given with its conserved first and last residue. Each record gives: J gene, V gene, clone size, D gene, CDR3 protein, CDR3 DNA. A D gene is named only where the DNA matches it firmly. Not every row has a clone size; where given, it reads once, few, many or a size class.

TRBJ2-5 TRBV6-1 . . CASTLAGTRGDF TGTGCCAGCACCCTAGCCGGGACCAGGGGGGACTTC
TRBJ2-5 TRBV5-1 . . CASSLGTGETQYF TGCGCCAGCAGCTTGGGTACCGGGGAGACCCAGTACTTC
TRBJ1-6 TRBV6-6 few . CASSYQNSPLHF TGTGCCAGCAGTTACCAAAATTCACCCCTCCACTTT
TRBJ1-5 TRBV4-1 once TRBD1 CASSTGIDQPQHF TGCGCCAGCTCGACAGGGATCGATCAGCCCCAGCATTTT
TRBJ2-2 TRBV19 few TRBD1 CASRGTGIAGELFF TGTGCCAGTAGAGGGACAGGGATCGCCGGGGAGCTGTTTTTT
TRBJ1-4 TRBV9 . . CASSKGGGRGEKLFF TGTGCCAGCAGCAAGGGGGGTGGGAGGGGTGAAAAACTGTTTTTT
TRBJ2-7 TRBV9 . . CASSVGPIIGEQYF TGTGCCAGCAGCGTGGGGCCCATAATAGGCGAGCAGTACTTC
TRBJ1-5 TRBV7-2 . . CASSLGIFAGVNQPQHF TGTGCCAGCAGCTTAGGAATTTTCGCGGGGGTTAATCAGCCCCAGCATTTT
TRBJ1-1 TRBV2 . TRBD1 CASSGGQGMAEAFF TGTGCCAGCAGTGGGGGACAGGGGATGGCTGAAGCTTTCTTT
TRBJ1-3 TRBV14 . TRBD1 CASSRRTGTGNTIYF TGTGCCAGCAGCCGCCGGACAGGGACTGGAAACACCATATATTTT
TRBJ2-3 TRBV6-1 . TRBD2 CATGGAGRDTQYF TGTGCCACCGGGGGGGCCGGTCGAGATACGCAGTATTTT